This T cell receptor beta chain was sequenced in a study of Ad26.COV2.S vaccination and SARS-CoV-2 variants. Study in general: Intramuscular Ad26.COV2.S doses were given once or twice, 56 days apart.

The treatment is: around 19 received Ad26.COV2.S at low or high dose, single or two shots; a few received placebo; per-sample allocation not given. Specimens were obtained on day 63 following the first vaccine or placebo injection. With respect to this clone: Its antigen remains unknown.

Regarding the study as a whole: Spike-specific responses of CD8+ and CD4+ T cells were reported to display substantial breadth after vaccination. Vaccine and placebo recipients had similar non-spike TCR breadth.

The CDR3 length is 15 residues. The V segment lost 0 bases and the J segment 3 bases; nucleotides outside the gene matches: 1. The V gene's germline CDR1 is MNHEY and CDR2 SVGAGI. Data came from immunoSEQ multiplex PCR; TCRdb stores just in-frame clones and leaves some out. The table includes more than 400,000 clones, about 90% detected once. Source: peripheral blood, taken in a trial of Ad26.COV2.S vaccine versus placebo. The chain employs TRBV6-5 and TRBJ2-7, with 11 bases identical to TRBD1. The receptor was derived from a person aged 18-60 years who received the Ad26.COV2.S COVID-19 vaccine or a placebo. The CDR3 region has the DNA TGTGCCAGCAGTTACTCGGACAGGGGGCTCTACGAGCAGTACTTC. The encoded protein is CASSYSDRGLYEQYF.